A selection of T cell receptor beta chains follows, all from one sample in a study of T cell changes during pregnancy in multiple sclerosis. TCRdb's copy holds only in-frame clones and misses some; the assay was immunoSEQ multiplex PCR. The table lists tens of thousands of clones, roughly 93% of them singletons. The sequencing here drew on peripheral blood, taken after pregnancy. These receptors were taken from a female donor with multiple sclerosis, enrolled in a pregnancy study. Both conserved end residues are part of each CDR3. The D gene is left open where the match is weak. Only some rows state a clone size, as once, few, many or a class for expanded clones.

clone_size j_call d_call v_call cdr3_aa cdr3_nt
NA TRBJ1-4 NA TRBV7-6 CASSLGQGRANEKLFF TGTGCCAGCAGCTTAGGTCAGGGGAGGGCTAATGAAAAACTGTTTTTT
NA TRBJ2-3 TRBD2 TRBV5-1 CASRISGRASDTQYF TGCGCCAGCAGGATCAGCGGGAGGGCCTCAGATACGCAGTATTTT
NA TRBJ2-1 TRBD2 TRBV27 CASRDLPGLAVDNEQFF TGTGCCAGCAGGGACCTCCCGGGACTAGCGGTAGACAATGAGCAGTTCTTC
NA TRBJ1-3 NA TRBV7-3 CASSLGPGGNTIYF TGTGCCAGCAGCTTAGGGCCAGGTGGAAACACCATATATTTT
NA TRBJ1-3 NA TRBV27 CASSHTGNVGNTIYF TGTGCCAGCAGTCACACCGGGAATGTGGGAAACACCATATATTTT
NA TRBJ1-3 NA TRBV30 CAWSVFSGNTIYF TGTGCCTGGAGTGTATTTAGTGGAAACACCATATATTTT
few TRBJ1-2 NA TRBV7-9 CASSLEGYNGYTF TGTGCCAGCAGCTTAGAGGGGTACAACGGCTACACCTTC
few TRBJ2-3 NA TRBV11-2 CASSLGPVSRTSTDTQYF TGTGCCAGCAGCTTAGGCCCCGTGTCTCGCACAAGCACAGATACGCAGTATTTT
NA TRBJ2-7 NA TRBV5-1 CASSFNGGLGEQYF TGCGCCAGCAGCTTCAATGGGGGGTTGGGCGAGCAGTACTTC
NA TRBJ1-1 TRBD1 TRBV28 CASATGARTEAFF TGTGCCAGTGCGACAGGGGCGAGGACTGAAGCTTTCTTT
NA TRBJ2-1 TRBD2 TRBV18 CASSPPGTGGSVYNEQFF TGTGCCAGCTCACCACCAGGTACGGGCGGGAGTGTCTACAATGAGCAGTTCTTC
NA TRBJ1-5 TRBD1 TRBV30 CAWRTKGGGQPQHF TGTGCCTGGAGGACGAAAGGGGGCGGGCAGCCCCAGCATTTT